This T cell receptor (beta chain) was retrieved from a study of cytomegalovirus exposure and HLA in healthy donors. Use of 60 Vbeta and 13 Jbeta primers characterized the PCR. Authors' processing steps: An analysis performed later counted around 80 million unique TCR beta chains (approximately 10 million of them shared). Method: immunoSEQ multiplex PCR; TCRdb's copy keeps in-frame clones and lacks some. D and trimming were read from the DNA, whereas the V and J calls and clone size are those reported in that table. The sample lists around 130,000 clones; around 77% were seen once. Germline values: CDR1 PRHDT, CDR2 FYEKMQ (reference sequence). The CDR3 totals 15 residues. Trimming took off 0 bases at V and 6 bases at J, with 12 bases between the two ends.

The sample comprised PBMCs. This TCR was sampled from a man aged 25-45 years in good health and CMV-seronegative. The genes are TRBV13 and TRBJ2-1; D is uncertain. The CDR3 loop is CASSLGSSSFNEQFF. CDR3 bases: TGTGCCAGCAGCTTAGGGTCAAGTAGCTTCAATGAGCAGTTCTTC.